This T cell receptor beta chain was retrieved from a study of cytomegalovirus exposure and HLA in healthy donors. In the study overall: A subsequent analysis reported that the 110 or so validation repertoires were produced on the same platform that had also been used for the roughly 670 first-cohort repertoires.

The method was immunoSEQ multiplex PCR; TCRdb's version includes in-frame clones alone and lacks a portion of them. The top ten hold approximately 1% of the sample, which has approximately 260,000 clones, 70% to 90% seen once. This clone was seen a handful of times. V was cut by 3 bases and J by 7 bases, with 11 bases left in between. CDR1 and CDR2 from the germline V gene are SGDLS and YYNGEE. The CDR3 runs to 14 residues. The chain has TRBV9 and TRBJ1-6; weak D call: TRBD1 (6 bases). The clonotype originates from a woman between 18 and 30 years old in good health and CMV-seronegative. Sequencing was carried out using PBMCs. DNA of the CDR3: TGTGCCAGCAGCGGACAGGTCGGAAATTCACCCCTCCACTTT. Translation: CASSGQVGNSPLHF.